A single sample gave rise to the 19 T cell receptor beta chains below, sequenced in a study of tumor and adjacent non-tumor tissue in lung cancer (dated by TCRdb to 2016 to 2019). The library was obtained by multiplex PCR. The sample was run on an Illumina HiSeq 2500. TCRbeta libraries were built by three rounds of nested PCR using primers (Table S4), following protocols modified from ARM-PCR. TCRdb took the public reads, trimmed them with fastp at Q25, ran MiXCR for clone calling and kept in-frame beta chains. Identical CDR3 proteins give one entry, which carries the most common genes and DNA. The sample includes about 80,000 distinct CDR3 sequences, with roughly 70% observed a single time. Roughly 12% of the sample lies in the top ten. Bulk unsorted tissue served as the source for RNA extraction, and RNA quality was assessed using a NanoDrop ND-1000 and an Agilent 2100. The sample comprised lung tumor tissue. Receptor source: a woman in her 70s with non-small cell lung cancer.

With respect to this clonotype: Germline and junction disagree at one end, which may indicate a read error. The gene calls are TRBV28 and TRBJ1-6; D is possibly TRBD1 (5 bases). CDR1 and CDR2 (germline): MDHEN, SYDVKM. The CDR3 covers 14 residues. Written as DNA, the CDR3 is TGCGCCAGCAGTTTATTAGACTCAGGGTCACGCCTCCTCTTT. Encoded protein: CASSLLDSGSRLLF.

Comment on this clonotype: The junction shows a germline mismatch at one end, possibly a read error. This chain connects TRBV28 to TRBJ1-2; 10 positions agree with TRBD1. Germline V gene lookup returns CDR1 MDHEN and CDR2 SYDVKM. The CDR3 sequence is 16 residues long. The CDR3 nucleotides are TGTACCAGCAGTGTATCCGGGACAGGGGTGGTGCGAAGCTACACCTTC. Protein sequence: CTSSVSGTGVVRSYTF.

This clonotype was counted a few times. This chain links TRBV9 with TRBJ1-6; 9 bases line up with TRBD1. V was pared by 4 bases and J by 14 bases, with 13 bases of the junction left unmatched. Germline CDR1 SGDLS, CDR2 YYNGEE. The CDR3 has 15 residues. The CDR3 loop is CASSPRDRDSRALHF. CDR3 coding DNA: TGTGCCAGCAGCCCCCGGGACAGGGACTCCAGGGCCCTCCACTTT.

On this clonotype: Compared with germline, one end of the junction differs, possibly owing to a read error. The J gene is TRBJ2-3, the V gene TRBV6-1; D gene unclear. CDR3 length equals 14 residues. Germline assignment: CDR1 MNHNS and CDR2 SASEGT. The CDR3 coding sequence is TGTGTCAGCAATCTTCGGCCCTGGGCAGATACGCAGTATTTT. This codes for CVSNLRPWADTQYF.

This clonotype was counted many times. The chain joins TRBV7-8 to TRBJ1-5; possibly TRBD1 for D (5 bases). Deletions cut 7 bases from V and 2 bases from J, with 15 bases between. This CDR3 comprises 15 residues. In germline, CDR1 is SGHVS, CDR2 FQNEAQ. DNA of the CDR3: TGTGCCAGCACAAAGGCCAGGGCCGGCAATCAGCCCCAGCATTTT. It is translated as CASTKARAGNQPQHF.

The J gene is TRBJ1-1, the V gene TRBV6-6; D call uncertain. Between the trimmed V and J ends, which lost 11 bases and 0 bases, there was a span of 22 bases. This CDR3 region has 16 residues. Looked up from germline, CDR1 is MNHNY and CDR2 is SVGAGI (reference sequence). CDR3 residues: CACSYLIGHMNTEAFF. CDR3 bases: TGTGCCTGTAGTTATCTTATAGGCCACATGAACACTGAAGCTTTCTTT.

Only one count was recorded for this clonotype. The rearrangement uses TRBV29-1 and TRBJ2-1; 10 nucleotides agree with TRBD2. CDR3 length equals 12 residues. Germline assignment: CDR1 SQVTM and CDR2 ANQGSEA. The CDR3 region is CVKREGRNEQFF. CDR3 bases: TGCGTTAAGCGGGAGGGCCGGAATGAGCAGTTCTTC.

This clonotype appeared a single time. The junction departs from the called germline gene at one end, perhaps through a read error. V and J are TRBV30 and TRBJ2-6; 10 positions match TRBD1. Germline V gene lookup returns CDR1 GTSNPN and CDR2 SVGIG (reference sequence). CDR3 size: 16 residues. The CDR3 spells CAWRTGGASGTNVMTF. CDR3 bases: TGTGCCTGGAGGACAGGGGGCGCCTCTGGGACCAACGTCATGACTTTC.

Comments on this clonotype: At one end the junction does not follow the germline gene, possibly because of a read error. The V gene is TRBV6-6, the J gene TRBJ1-4; D call uncertain. The germline CDR1 and CDR2 sequences are MNHNY and SVGAGI (reference sequence). This CDR3 region has 16 residues. The CDR3 DNA is TGTGCCAGGAGTTACGGGGAGGATAGTTCAGATGAAAAACTGTTTTTT. Translation gives CARSYGEDSSDEKLFF.

Turning to this clonotype: This could be a read error, since a much larger clone is one nucleotide away. The chain recombines TRBV30 with TRBJ2-7; 8 nucleotides line up with TRBD2. This CDR3 has 14 amino acids. Looked up from germline, CDR1 is GTSNPN and CDR2 is SVGIG (reference sequence). CDR3: CAWSGAGGLWEQCF. The DNA of the CDR3 is TGTGCCTGGAGCGGGGCGGGAGGACTCTGGGAGCAGTGCTTC.

Note on this clonotype: An end of the junction differs from the germline gene, which may be a read error. The CDR3 loop is CACSTGQTDYGYTF. The CDR3, as DNA: TGTGCCTGCAGCACGGGACAGACTGACTATGGCTACACCTTC. The gene calls are TRBV5-4 and TRBJ1-2; 7 positions agree with TRBD1. Germline assignment: CDR1 SGHNT and CDR2 YYREEE (reference sequence). The CDR3 is made up of 14 amino acids.

This chain links TRBV4-2 with TRBJ2-7; possible D gene TRBD2, 6 bases. Trimming stripped 4 bases from V and 0 bases from J, with 34 bases between. This CDR3 has 22 residues. Germline V gives CDR1 LGHNA, CDR2 YNFKEQ. CDR3 bases: TGTGCCAGCAGCCGAGTTTTCATCAGGTTACTAGCAGGATTACCGAGCTCCTACGAGCAGTACTTC. Encoded protein: CASSRVFIRLLAGLPSSYEQYF.

This clonotype was seen at least ten times. The genes are TRBV5-5 and TRBJ2-7; D remains ambiguous. Germline V gene sequence: CDR1 SGHKS, CDR2 YYEKEE (reference sequence). The CDR3 contains 15 residues. Trimming left V 0 bases short and J 2 bases short, with 12 bases between. The CDR3 loop reads CASSLVPGTTYEQYF. The CDR3 DNA reads as TGTGCCAGCAGCTTGGTTCCGGGTACAACCTACGAGCAGTACTTC.

A remark on this clonotype: This is likely a read error, given that the CDR3 carries no conserved phenylalanine or tryptophan at its end. This chain uses TRBV6-5 with TRBJ2-5, with D perhaps matching TRBD2 (7 bases). The germline V gene encodes CDR1 MNHEY and CDR2 SVGAGI. The CDR3 loop spans 16 amino acids. The CDR3 reads CAGSHSLGEGEETQYL. The CDR3 DNA follows: TGTGCCGGCAGTCACTCGCTTGGGGAGGGGGAAGAGACCCAGTACTTA.

Notes on this clonotype: At one boundary the junction diverges from the germline segment, which might be a read error. The chain recombines TRBV29-1 with TRBJ2-1; D is tentatively TRBD1 or TRBD2 (6 bases each). The CDR3 totals 13 residues. CDR1 SQVTM and CDR2 ANQGSEA come from the germline V gene. CDR3: CSVDGRRGNEQFF. In DNA, the CDR3 is TGCAGTGTTGACGGCAGGAGGGGGAATGAGCAGTTCTTC.

The chain carries TRBV6-5 and TRBJ2-3, with a tentative D call TRBD2 (5 bases). The V gene lost 0 bases and the J gene lost 5 bases, with 18 bases spanning the gap. Germline-derived CDR1 and CDR2 are MNHEY and SVGAGI. The CDR3 totals 17 residues. The CDR3 spells CASSYSGGTHYLDTQYF. The CDR3 DNA follows: TGTGCCAGCAGTTACTCTGGAGGAACTCATTACCTAGATACGCAGTATTTT.

About this clonotype itself: This CDR3 fails to terminate in the conserved phenylalanine or tryptophan, so it likely reflects a read error. The chain recombines TRBV4-1 with TRBJ2-1; D is uncertain. Trimming stripped 2 bases from V and 6 bases from J, with 14 bases between. CDR1 MGHRA and CDR2 YSYEKL come from the germline V gene. This CDR3 is 15 amino acids long. The CDR3 DNA reads TGCGCCAGCAGCCAACCTAGTACCCTCAGCAATGAGCAGTTCCTT. Translated, it gives CASSQPSTLSNEQFL.

As for this clonotype: The CDR3 ends on some other residue instead of the conserved phenylalanine or tryptophan, so this is likely a read error. The chain joins TRBV29-1 to TRBJ1-2; 7 nucleotides line up with TRBD1. Germline V CDR1 and CDR2: SQVTM, ANQGSEA. This CDR3 is 13 amino acids long. The CDR3 nucleotides are TGCAGTGTTGAGCTAAGGACAGGTGGAGGCTACACCTAC. Encoded protein: CSVELRTGGGYTY.

This clonotype was found a few times. This chain connects TRBV28 to TRBJ1-5, with 8 bases fitting TRBD1. Germline CDR1 is MDHEN and CDR2 is SYDVKM. The CDR3 contains 15 residues. The ends lost 8 bases at V and 1 base at J; junction bases unmatched: 7. The CDR3: CASGITGGSNQPQHF. CDR3 DNA: TGTGCCAGCGGTATTACAGGGGGGAGCAATCAGCCCCAGCATTTT.